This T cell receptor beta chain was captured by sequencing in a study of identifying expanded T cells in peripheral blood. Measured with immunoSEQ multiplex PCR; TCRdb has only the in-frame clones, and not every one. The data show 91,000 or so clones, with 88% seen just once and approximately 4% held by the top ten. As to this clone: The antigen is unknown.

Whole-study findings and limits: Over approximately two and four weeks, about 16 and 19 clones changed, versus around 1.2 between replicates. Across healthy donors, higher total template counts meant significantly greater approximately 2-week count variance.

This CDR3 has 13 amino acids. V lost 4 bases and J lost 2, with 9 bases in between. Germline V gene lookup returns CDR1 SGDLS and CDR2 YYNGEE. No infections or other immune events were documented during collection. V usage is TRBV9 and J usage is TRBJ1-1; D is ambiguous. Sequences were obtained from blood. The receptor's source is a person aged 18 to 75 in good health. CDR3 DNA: TGTGCCAGCAGCCTTATAGACAACACTGAAGCTTTCTTT. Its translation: CASSLIDNTEAFF. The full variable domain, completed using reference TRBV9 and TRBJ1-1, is DSGVTQTPKHLITATGQRVTLRCSPRSGDLSVYWYQQSLDQGLQFLIQYYNGEERAKGNILERFSAQQFPDLHSELNLSSLELGDSALYFCASSLIDNTEAFFGQGTRLTVV.